Listed below are T cell receptor beta chains from one sample, sequenced in a study of blood T cell repertoires in COVID-19. Sequencing was performed with immunoSEQ multiplex PCR; in TCRdb, only in-frame clones are kept and a portion is missing. The profile covers 250,000 to 400,000 clones, with under 90% appearing a single time and roughly 2.9% taken by the ten largest. The sequenced sample consisted of peripheral blood. These receptor sequences come from a woman aged 25 to 39 with COVID-19, enrolled during active disease. Both conserved end residues are part of each CDR3.

>TRBV11-2|TRBJ2-7
CASSLNGRVGYEQYF
>TRBV18|TRBJ2-4
CASSPGVNIQYF
>TRBV19|TRBJ2-7
CASSYGLASYEQYF
>TRBV28|TRBJ1-1
CASSLGQGVPKAFF
>TRBV28|TRBJ2-7
CASTGRGYEQYF
>TRBV5-1|TRBJ1-1
CASSLEGQGGVGTEAFF
>TRBV5-1|TRBJ1-2
CASSPEGQGNYGYTF
>TRBV7-3|TRBJ2-3
CASSTILAGGPDTQYF
>TRBV30|TRBJ2-6
CAWSAGTGAGANVLTF
>TRBV6-1|TRBJ1-3
CASSARAGEGGGNTIYF
>TRBV4-2|TRBJ1-6
CASGKPGGSPLHF
>TRBV9|TRBJ1-1
CASSPRTGPRNTEAFF
>TRBV19|TRBJ1-1
CASRKQGAHDEAFF
>TRBV5-1|TRBJ1-2
CASSSGGGYGYTF
>TRBV6-1|TRBJ1-5
CASSEGRQSPQHF
>TRBV5-5|TRBJ1-2
CASTYDGGPGGYTF
>TRBV3-1/TRBV3-2|TRBJ2-4
CASSQGRAKNIQYF
>TRBV2|TRBJ1-3
CADKGAGNTIYF
>TRBV18|TRBJ2-1
CASSPPWTSGIDEQFF
>TRBV28|TRBJ2-5
CASSLFVGQRAGETQYF
>TRBV21-1|TRBJ1-2
CASSRRGGYTF
>TRBV5-1|TRBJ2-7
CASSGRTGGVYEQYF
>TRBV28|TRBJ1-5
CASSFGQGGHQPQHF
>TRBV11-2|TRBJ2-3
CASSPGQRTDTQYF
>TRBV27|TRBJ1-2
CASRGIREGKGYTF
>TRBV5-1|TRBJ2-7
CASSLDRGTYEQYF
>TRBV6-2/TRBV6-3|TRBJ2-7
CASSSYRGGSYEQYF
>TRBV28|TRBJ2-4
CASSIGGGKNIQYF
>TRBV10-3|TRBJ2-1
CAITGTSSRTKNNEQFF
>TRBV27|TRBJ2-7
CASSLGQSYEQYF